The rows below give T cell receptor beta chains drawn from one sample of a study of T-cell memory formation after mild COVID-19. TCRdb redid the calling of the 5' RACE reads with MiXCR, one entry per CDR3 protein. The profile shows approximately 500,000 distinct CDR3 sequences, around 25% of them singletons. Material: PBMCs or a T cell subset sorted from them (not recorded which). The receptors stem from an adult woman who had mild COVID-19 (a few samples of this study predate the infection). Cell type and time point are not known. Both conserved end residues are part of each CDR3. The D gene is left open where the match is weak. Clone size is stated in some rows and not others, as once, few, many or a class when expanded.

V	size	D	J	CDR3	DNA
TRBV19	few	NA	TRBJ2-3	CASSTGGADTQYF	TGTGCCAGTAGTACCGGGGGCGCAGATACGCAGTATTTT
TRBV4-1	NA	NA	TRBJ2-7	CASSQDNRESAEQYF	TGCGCCAGCAGCCAAGATAATAGGGAGTCGGCCGAGCAGTACTTC
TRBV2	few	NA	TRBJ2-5	CASTVSLGREETQYF	TGTGCCAGCACGGTCAGCTTGGGACGGGAAGAGACCCAGTACTTC
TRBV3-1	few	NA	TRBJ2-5	CASSQEGELPGETQYF	TGTGCCAGCAGCCAAGAGGGGGAACTCCCTGGGGAGACCCAGTACTTC
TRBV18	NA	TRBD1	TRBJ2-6	CASSPGQASGANVLTF	TGTGCCAGCTCACCCGGACAGGCTAGTGGGGCCAACGTCCTGACTTTC
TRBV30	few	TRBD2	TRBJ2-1	CAWKRLASGGDEQFF	TGTGCCTGGAAGCGCTTGGCTAGCGGGGGTGATGAGCAGTTCTTC
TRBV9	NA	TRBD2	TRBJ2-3	CASSAGTSGRGDTQYF	TGTGCCAGCAGCGCCGGGACTAGCGGGAGAGGGGATACGCAGTATTTT
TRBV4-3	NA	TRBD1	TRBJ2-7	CASSHDRVNEQYF	TGCGCCAGCAGCCACGACAGGGTGAACGAGCAGTACTTC
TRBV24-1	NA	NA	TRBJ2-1	CATSDKQGTGGVYNEQFF	TGTGCCACCAGTGATAAACAGGGGACGGGAGGGGTTTACAATGAGCAGTTCTTC
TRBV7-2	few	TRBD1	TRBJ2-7	CASSLPPGQGTYEQYF	TGTGCCAGCAGCCTCCCACCGGGACAGGGGACCTACGAGCAGTACTTC
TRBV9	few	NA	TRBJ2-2	CASSVNADTGELFF	TGTGCCAGCAGCGTAAACGCCGACACCGGGGAGCTGTTTTTT
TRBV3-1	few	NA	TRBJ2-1	CASSHPTRWSYNEQFF	TGTGCCAGCAGCCACCCGACTAGATGGTCCTACAATGAGCAGTTCTTC
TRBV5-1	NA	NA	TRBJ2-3	CASSLSPGVGTDTQYF	TGCGCCAGCAGCTTGTCACCGGGAGTGGGAACAGATACGCAGTATTTT
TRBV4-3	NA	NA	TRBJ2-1	CASSQDGSLAYNEQFF	TGCGCCAGCAGCCAAGACGGGAGCCTGGCCTACAATGAGCAGTTCTTC
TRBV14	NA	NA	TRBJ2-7	CASSPDGDEQYF	TGTGCCAGCAGCCCGGACGGAGACGAGCAGTACTTC
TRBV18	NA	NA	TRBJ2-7	CASSVEQRSYEQYF	TGTGCCAGCTCAGTCGAACAGCGCTCCTACGAGCAGTACTTC
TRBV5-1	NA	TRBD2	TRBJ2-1	CASNMRLAGSYNEQFF	TGCGCCAGCAACATGCGCCTAGCGGGATCCTACAATGAGCAGTTCTTC
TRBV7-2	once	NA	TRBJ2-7	CASSSVTGTSYEQYF	TGTGCCAGCAGCTCGGTTACAGGGACCTCCTACGAGCAGTACTTC
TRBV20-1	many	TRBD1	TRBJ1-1	CSASGGMDTEAFF	TGCAGTGCCTCAGGGGGGATGGACACTGAAGCTTTCTTT
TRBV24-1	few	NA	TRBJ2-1	CATSGGPRGTYNEQFF	TGTGCCACCAGTGGTGGCCCCAGGGGCACCTACAATGAGCAGTTCTTC
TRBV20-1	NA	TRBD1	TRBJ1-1	CSATKTGTGEAFF	TGCAGTGCTACCAAAACCGGGACAGGCGAAGCTTTCTTT
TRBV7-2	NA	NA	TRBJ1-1	CASSTGLKSTEAFF	TGTGCCAGCAGTACAGGTCTTAAGTCCACTGAAGCTTTCTTT
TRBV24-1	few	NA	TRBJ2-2	CATSVRGATGELFF	TGTGCCACCAGTGTAAGGGGGGCCACCGGGGAGCTGTTTTTT
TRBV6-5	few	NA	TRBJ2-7	CASSPRRPLIYEQYF	TGTGCCAGCAGCCCTAGACGTCCACTTATCTACGAGCAGTACTTC
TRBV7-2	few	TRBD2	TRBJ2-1	CASSLEGGRYYEQFF	TGTGCCAGCAGCTTAGAGGGCGGGAGGTACTATGAGCAGTTCTTC
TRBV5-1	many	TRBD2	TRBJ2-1	CASSLTSGGANEQFF	TGTGCCAGCAGCCTGACTAGCGGGGGGGCCAATGAGCAGTTCTTC
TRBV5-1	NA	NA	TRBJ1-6	CASSLIQGSNSPLHF	TGCGCCAGCAGCCTGATACAGGGCTCGAATTCACCCCTCCACTTT
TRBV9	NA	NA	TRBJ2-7	CASSVGLDYEQYF	TGTGCCAGCAGCGTAGGCCTCGACTACGAGCAGTACTTC
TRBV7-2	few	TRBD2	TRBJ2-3	CASSLKTSGILSTDTQYF	TGTGCCAGCAGCTTAAAGACTAGCGGGATCCTTAGCACAGATACGCAGTATTTT
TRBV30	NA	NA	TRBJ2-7	CAWSSLSSGVSTRGYEQYF	TGTGCCTGGAGCTCCCTCTCGTCCGGGGTATCGACCCGAGGATACGAGCAGTACTTC
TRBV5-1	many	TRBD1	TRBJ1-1	CASSLDGAGGTEAFF	TGCGCCAGCAGCTTGGATGGGGCAGGGGGCACTGAAGCTTTCTTT
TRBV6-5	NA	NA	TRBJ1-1	CASSYSGQGEAFF	TGTGCCAGCAGTTACTCGGGACAAGGTGAAGCTTTCTTT
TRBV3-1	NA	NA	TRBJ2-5	CASSQAGTEETQYF	TGTGCCAGCAGCCAAGCTGGGACGGAAGAGACCCAGTACTTC
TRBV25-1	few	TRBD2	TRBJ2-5	CASSVLAGYVETQYF	TGTGCCAGCAGTGTACTAGCGGGATACGTAGAGACCCAGTACTTC
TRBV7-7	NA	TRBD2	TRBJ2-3	CASSSSGGGLRQYF	TGTGCCAGCAGCTCCTCCGGGGGGGGGTTACGGCAGTATTTT
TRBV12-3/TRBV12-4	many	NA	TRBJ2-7	CASSLKDEQYF	TGTGCCAGCAGTTTAAAGGACGAGCAGTACTTC
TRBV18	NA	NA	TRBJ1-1	CASSPFGLPAYTEAFF	TGTGCCAGCTCACCGTTCGGCCTGCCGGCTTACACTGAAGCTTTCTTT
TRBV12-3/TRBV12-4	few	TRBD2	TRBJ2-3	CASSSGTSGGDTQYF	TGTGCCAGCAGTTCAGGGACTAGCGGGGGGGATACGCAGTATTTT
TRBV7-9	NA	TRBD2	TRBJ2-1	CASSPGLANHNEQFF	TGTGCCAGCAGCCCAGGACTAGCCAATCACAATGAGCAGTTCTTC
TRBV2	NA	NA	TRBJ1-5	CASRRTGNSNQPQHF	TGTGCCAGCAGGCGCACAGGGAATAGCAATCAGCCCCAGCATTTT
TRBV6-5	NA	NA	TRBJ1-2	CASSFQDGDSANYGYTF	TGTGCCAGCAGTTTCCAAGACGGAGACTCGGCTAACTATGGCTACACCTTC
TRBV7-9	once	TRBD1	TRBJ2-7	CASSFDRGTTYEQYF	TGTGCCAGCAGCTTTGACAGGGGGACTACCTACGAGCAGTACTTC